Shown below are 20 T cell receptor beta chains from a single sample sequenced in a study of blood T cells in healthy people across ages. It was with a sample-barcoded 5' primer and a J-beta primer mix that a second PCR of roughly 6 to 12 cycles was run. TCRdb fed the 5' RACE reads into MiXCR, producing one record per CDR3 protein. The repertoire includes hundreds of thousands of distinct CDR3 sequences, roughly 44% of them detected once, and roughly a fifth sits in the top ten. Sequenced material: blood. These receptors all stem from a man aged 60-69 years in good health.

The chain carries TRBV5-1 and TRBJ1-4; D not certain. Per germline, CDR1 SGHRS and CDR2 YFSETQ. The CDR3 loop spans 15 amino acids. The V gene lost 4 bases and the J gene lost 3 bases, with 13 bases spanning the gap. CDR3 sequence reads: CASSPTEDPNEKLFF. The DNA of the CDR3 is TGCGCCAGCAGCCCCACAGAAGATCCTAATGAAAAACTGTTTTTT.

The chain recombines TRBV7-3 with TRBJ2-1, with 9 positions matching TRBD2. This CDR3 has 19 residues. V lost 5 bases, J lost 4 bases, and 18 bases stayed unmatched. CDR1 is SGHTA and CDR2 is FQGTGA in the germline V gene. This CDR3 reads CASSQLPAARGGVYNEQFF. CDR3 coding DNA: TGTGCCAGCAGCCAACTGCCGGCAGCGCGGGGGGGCGTGTACAATGAGCAGTTCTTC.

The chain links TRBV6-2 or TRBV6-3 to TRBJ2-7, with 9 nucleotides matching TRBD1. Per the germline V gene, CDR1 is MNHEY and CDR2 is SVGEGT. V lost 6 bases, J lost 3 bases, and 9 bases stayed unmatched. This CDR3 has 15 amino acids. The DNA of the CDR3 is TGTGCCAGCAGACCGGGACAGGGACTCCTCTACGAGCAGTACTTC. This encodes CASRPGQGLLYEQYF.

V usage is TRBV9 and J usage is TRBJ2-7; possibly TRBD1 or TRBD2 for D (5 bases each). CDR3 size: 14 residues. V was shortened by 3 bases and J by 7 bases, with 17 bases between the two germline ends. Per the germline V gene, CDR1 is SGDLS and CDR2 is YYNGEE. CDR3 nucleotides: TGTGCCAGCAGCGCCGGGACCGCCTGGACTGAGCAGTACTTC. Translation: CASSAGTAWTEQYF. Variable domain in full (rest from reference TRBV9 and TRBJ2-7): DSGVTQTPKHLITATGQRVTLRCSPRSGDLSVYWYQQSLDQGLQFLIQYYNGEERAKGNILERFSAQQFPDLHSELNLSSLELGDSALYFCASSAGTAWTEQYFGPGTRLTVT.

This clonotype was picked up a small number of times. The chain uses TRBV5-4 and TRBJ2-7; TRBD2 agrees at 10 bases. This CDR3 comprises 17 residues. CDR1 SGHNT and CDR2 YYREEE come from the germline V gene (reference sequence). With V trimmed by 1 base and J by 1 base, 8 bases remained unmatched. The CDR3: CASSLSPSGGQSYEQYF. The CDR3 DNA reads TGTGCCAGCAGCTTGTCGCCTAGCGGGGGTCAGTCCTACGAGCAGTACTTC.

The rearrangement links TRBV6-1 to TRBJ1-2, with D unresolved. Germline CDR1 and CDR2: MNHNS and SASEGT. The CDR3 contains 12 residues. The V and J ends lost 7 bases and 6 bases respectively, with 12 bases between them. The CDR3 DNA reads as TGTGCCAGCAACGAAAAGGGTAATGGCTACACCTTC. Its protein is CASNEKGNGYTF.

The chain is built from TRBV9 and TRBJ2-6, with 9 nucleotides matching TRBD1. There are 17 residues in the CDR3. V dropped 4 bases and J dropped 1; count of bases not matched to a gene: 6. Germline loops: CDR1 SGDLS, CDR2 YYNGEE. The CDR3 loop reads CASSPGTGQSGANVLTF. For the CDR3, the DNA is TGTGCCAGCAGCCCGGGGACAGGGCAGTCTGGGGCCAACGTCCTGACTTTC.

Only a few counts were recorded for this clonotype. For the CDR3, the DNA is TGTGCCAGCAGCAGAAACCTACAGACTAGCGGGGGGGCAAAGACCCAGTACTTC. It codes for CASSRNLQTSGGAKTQYF. J is TRBJ2-5 and V is TRBV13; 14 bases line up with TRBD2. Germline loops: CDR1 PRHDT, CDR2 FYEKMQ (reference sequence). This CDR3 has 18 residues. V shed 5 bases and J 6 bases; nucleotides not matched to a gene: 14.

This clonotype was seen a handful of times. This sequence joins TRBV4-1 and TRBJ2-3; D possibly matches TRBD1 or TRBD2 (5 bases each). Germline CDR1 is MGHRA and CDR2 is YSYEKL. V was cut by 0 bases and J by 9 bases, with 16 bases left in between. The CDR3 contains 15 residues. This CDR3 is CASSQDPTQGETQYF. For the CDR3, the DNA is TGCGCCAGCAGCCAAGATCCCACCCAGGGAGAGACGCAGTATTTT.

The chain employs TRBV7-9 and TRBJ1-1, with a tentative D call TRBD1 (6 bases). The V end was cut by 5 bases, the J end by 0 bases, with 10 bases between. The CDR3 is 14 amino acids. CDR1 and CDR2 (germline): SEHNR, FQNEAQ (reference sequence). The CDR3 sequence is CASSTAGVNTEAFF. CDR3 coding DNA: TGTGCCAGCAGCACAGCAGGGGTGAACACTGAAGCTTTCTTT.

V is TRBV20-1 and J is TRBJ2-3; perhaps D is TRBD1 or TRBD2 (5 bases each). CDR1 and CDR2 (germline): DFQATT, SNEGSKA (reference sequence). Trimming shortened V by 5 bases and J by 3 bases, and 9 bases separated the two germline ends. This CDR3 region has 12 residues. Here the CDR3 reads CSAQGETDTQYF. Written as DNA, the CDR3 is TGCAGTGCTCAGGGAGAAACAGATACGCAGTATTTT.

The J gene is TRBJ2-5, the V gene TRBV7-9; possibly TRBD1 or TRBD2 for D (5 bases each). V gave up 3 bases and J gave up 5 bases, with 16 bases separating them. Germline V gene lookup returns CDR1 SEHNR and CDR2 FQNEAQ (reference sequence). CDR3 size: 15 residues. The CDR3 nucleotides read TGTGCCAGCAGCTTCACCGGGACCGAGGGTGAGACCCAGTACTTC. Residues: CASSFTGTEGETQYF.

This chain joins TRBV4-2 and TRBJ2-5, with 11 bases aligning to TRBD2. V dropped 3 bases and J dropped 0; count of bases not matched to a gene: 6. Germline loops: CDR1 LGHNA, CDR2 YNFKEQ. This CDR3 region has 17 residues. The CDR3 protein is CASSQLGSGGDQETQYF. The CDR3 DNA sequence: TGTGCCAGCAGCCAGTTGGGTAGCGGGGGGGACCAAGAGACCCAGTACTTC.

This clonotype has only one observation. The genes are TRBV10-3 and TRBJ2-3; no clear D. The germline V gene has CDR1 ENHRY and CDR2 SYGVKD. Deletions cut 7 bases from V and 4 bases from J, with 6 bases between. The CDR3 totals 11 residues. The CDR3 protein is CAIKSADTQYF. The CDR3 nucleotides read TGTGCCATCAAGAGCGCAGATACGCAGTATTTT.

As DNA, the CDR3 is TGTGCCAGCAGTTTTACGGGGGTCTCCTACGAGCAGTACTTC. Its protein is CASSFTGVSYEQYF. V is TRBV12-3 or TRBV12-4 and J is TRBJ2-7; possible D gene TRBD2, 6 bases. The CDR3 has 14 residues. Trimming removed 3 bases at V and 0 bases at J, with 9 bases between.

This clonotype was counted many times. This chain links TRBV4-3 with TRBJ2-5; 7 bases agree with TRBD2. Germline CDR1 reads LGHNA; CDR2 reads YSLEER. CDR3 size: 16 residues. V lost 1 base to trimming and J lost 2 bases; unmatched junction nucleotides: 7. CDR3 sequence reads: CASSQGLVAGQETQYF. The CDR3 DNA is TGCGCCAGCAGCCAAGGCTTGGTAGCGGGTCAAGAGACCCAGTACTTC.

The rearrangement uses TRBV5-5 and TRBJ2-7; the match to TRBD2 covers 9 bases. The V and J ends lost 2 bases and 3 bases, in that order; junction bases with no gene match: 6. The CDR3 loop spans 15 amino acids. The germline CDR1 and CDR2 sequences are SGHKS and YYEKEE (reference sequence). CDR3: CASSFTSGFDYEQYF. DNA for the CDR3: TGTGCCAGCAGCTTCACTAGCGGGTTCGACTACGAGCAGTACTTC.

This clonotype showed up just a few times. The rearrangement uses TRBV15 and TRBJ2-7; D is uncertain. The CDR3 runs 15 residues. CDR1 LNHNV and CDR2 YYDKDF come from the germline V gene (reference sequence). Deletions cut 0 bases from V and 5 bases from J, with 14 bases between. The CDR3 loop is CATSRDVALGHEQYF. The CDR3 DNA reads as TGTGCCACCAGCAGAGATGTAGCCCTTGGTCACGAGCAGTACTTC.

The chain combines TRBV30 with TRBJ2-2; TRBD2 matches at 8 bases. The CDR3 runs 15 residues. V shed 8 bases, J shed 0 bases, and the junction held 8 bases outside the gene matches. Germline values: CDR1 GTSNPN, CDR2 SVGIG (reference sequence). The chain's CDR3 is CASPSGPANTGELFF. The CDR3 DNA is TGTGCCAGCCCTAGCGGGCCCGCGAACACCGGGGAGCTGTTTTTT.

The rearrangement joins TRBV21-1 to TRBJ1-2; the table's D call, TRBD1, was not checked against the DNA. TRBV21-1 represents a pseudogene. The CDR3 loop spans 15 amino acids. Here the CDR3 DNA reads TGTGCCAGCAGCAAAGTTGCCAGGGGTTGGTATGGCTACACCTTC. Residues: CASSKVARGWYGYTF.